This TCR beta chain was captured by sequencing in a study of T cell repertoires in aging, cancer and after chemotherapy. Turning to the study itself: Healthy donor repertoires were recorded over several months to years and showed clear clonal overlap. The whole study produced a dataset of roughly 8.6 million TCR reads. General study results and limits: In cancer patients, declining TCR diversity with age involved lost richness and lost evenness.

Multiplex touch-down PCR with TRB-A/B primers amplified rearranged V-D-J TRB sequences. From the multiplex PCR reads, TCRdb called clonotypes with MiXCR, one entry per CDR3 protein. The table shows approximately 18,000 distinct CDR3 sequences, with approximately 50% occurring only once. In this sample, this clonotype turned up a few times. Its target is not known. The template was genomic DNA from peripheral blood, not RNA. The CDR3 has 17 amino acids. After removal of 4 bases from V and 4 bases from J, the junction contained 15 bases not matched to a gene. Germline lookup yields CDR1 SGHDT and CDR2 YYEEEE.

The rearrangement uses TRBV5-6 and TRBJ2-3, with TRBD1 identical over 7 bases. The source of this sequence is a human donor in good health. Sample: blood. The CDR3 DNA sequence: TGTGCCAGCAGCCACATGCCAGGGGGAAGGGGCCCAGATACGCAGTATTTT. Translating it yields CASSHMPGGRGPDTQYF.